This is a list of T cell receptor beta chains from one sample in a study of T cells in Graves' hyperthyroidism and ophthalmopathy. TCRdb recomputed calls from the multiplex PCR reads with MiXCR, one row per CDR3 protein. The sample has about 480,000 distinct CDR3 sequences, roughly a quarter seen once. Sequencing was done on a sample of blood. The receptor source for this set is a woman aged 25 to 39 with Graves' ophthalmopathy. CDR3s include the opening cysteine and the closing phenylalanine or tryptophan. The order of the fields is clone size, V gene, D gene, J gene, CDR3 DNA, CDR3 protein. The D gene is left open where the match is weak. Clone size is shown for a subset of rows, as once, few, many or a class of expanded clone.

>many|TRBV20-1|.|TRBJ1-1
TGCAGGTCAAGAGGGACTGAAGCTTTCTTT
CRSRGTEAFF
>many|TRBV12-3/TRBV12-4|.|TRBJ2-6
TGTGCCAGCAGTTTGCTGTCTGGGGCCAACGTCCTGACTTTC
CASSLLSGANVLTF
>once|TRBV7-2|.|TRBJ1-1
TGTGCCAGCAGCCCCGAGATACTCGGTGAAGCTTTCTTT
CASSPEILGEAFF
>.|TRBV5-1|TRBD2|TRBJ2-7
TGCGCCAGCAGCTCCACTAGCGGGCCTTCCTACGAGCAGTACTTC
CASSSTSGPSYEQYF
>.|TRBV2|.|TRBJ1-2
TGTGCCAGCAGTGAAGCTGTGGGGGGCTCTGGCTACACCTTC
CASSEAVGGSGYTF
>many|TRBV6-5|.|TRBJ1-1
TGTGCCAGCAGTTACTCGATAGGTTGGATCAACACTGAAGCTTTCTTT
CASSYSIGWINTEAFF
>few|TRBV6-5|.|TRBJ1-1
TGTGCCAGCAGTTACTCGGTCGACACTGAAGCTTTCTTT
CASSYSVDTEAFF
>few|TRBV4-1|.|TRBJ2-5
TGCGCCAGCAGCCAAGACAGGAACGGGGAGACCCAGTACTTC
CASSQDRNGETQYF
>few|TRBV20-1|.|TRBJ2-7
TGCAGTGCTAGAGTGGGGACATTCTACGAGCAGTACTTC
CSARVGTFYEQYF
>few|TRBV19|.|TRBJ1-2
TGTGCCAGTAGTAAGCAGGGAGAAGATGGCTACACCTTC
CASSKQGEDGYTF
>many|TRBV30|TRBD1|TRBJ1-1
TGTGCCTGGAGTCGACAGGGGGACACTGAAGCTTTCTTT
CAWSRQGDTEAFF
>many|TRBV6-4|TRBD1|TRBJ1-3
TGTGCCAGCGAATTTGGAACAGGGGGCTTCGCTGGAAACACCATATATTTT
CASEFGTGGFAGNTIYF
>.|TRBV6-2/TRBV6-3|TRBD1|TRBJ1-2
TGTGCCAGCAGTACTACCGGGACAGGGGCTTTCAACTATGGCTACACCTTC
CASSTTGTGAFNYGYTF
>few|TRBV19|.|TRBJ1-1
TGTGCCAGTAGAGAGACAGGACCCCTTGAAGCTTTCTTT
CASRETGPLEAFF
>many|TRBV12-3/TRBV12-4|.|TRBJ1-1
TGTGCCAGCAGTCTAAGACTGATGAACACTGAAGCTTTCTTT
CASSLRLMNTEAFF
>few|TRBV28|.|TRBJ2-5
TGTGCCAGCAGCCAACCAGGAATAGAGACCCAGTACTTC
CASSQPGIETQYF
>many|TRBV5-1|.|TRBJ1-1
TGCGCCAGCAGCTCCGGACGTGGGTTCGCTGAAGCTTTCTTT
CASSSGRGFAEAFF
>.|TRBV28|.|TRBJ1-3
TGTGCCAGCGCCCTACACAGCTCTGGAAACACCATATATTTT
CASALHSSGNTIYF
>many|TRBV3-1|.|TRBJ2-4
TGTGCCAGCAGTCCAAACTTTTCCTGGGAAAACATTCAGTACTTC
CASSPNFSWENIQYF
>many|TRBV6-1|.|TRBJ1-2
TGTGCCAGCGGCGGTAGGGATCGAGGCTACACCTTC
CASGGRDRGYTF
>.|TRBV11-2|.|TRBJ1-5
TGTGCCAGCAGCTTAGAGGCGGAACCGAATCAGCCCCAGCATTTT
CASSLEAEPNQPQHF
>.|TRBV30|.|TRBJ2-2
TGTGCCTGGAGTGTGGGTCTGAACACCGGGGAGCTGTTTTTT
CAWSVGLNTGELFF
>.|TRBV6-1|.|TRBJ1-1
TGTGCCAGCAGTGAATACAGATCCACGGACACTGAAGCTTTCTTT
CASSEYRSTDTEAFF
>many|TRBV14|.|TRBJ1-2
TGTGCCAGCAGCCGCAGGGGTGGCTATGGCTACACCTTC
CASSRRGGYGYTF
>many|TRBV2|.|TRBJ1-1
TGTGCCAGCAGTGAACAGGGGAAGAACACTGAAGCTTTCTTT
CASSEQGKNTEAFF
>many|TRBV6-5|.|TRBJ2-5
TGTGCCAGCAGCTACAGGCCACCCCCGGGGGAGACCCAGTACTTC
CASSYRPPPGETQYF
>.|TRBV20-1|.|TRBJ2-5
TGCAGTGCGGTTGGGACCCAAGAGACCCAGTACTTC
CSAVGTQETQYF
>many|TRBV7-9|.|TRBJ1-1
TGTGCCAGCAGCGCTGACAGGCCCAGGACTGAAGCTTTCTTT
CASSADRPRTEAFF
>many|TRBV6-4|.|TRBJ1-5
TGTGCCAGCAGAGACGACAGATCGTTTAAAGCCAGCAATCAGCCCCAGCATTTT
CASRDDRSFKASNQPQHF
>many|TRBV11-2|.|TRBJ1-1
TGTGCCAGCAGCTTAGGTCTTCCAGGGTCGGGGACTGAAGCTTTCTTT
CASSLGLPGSGTEAFF
>.|TRBV2|.|TRBJ1-1
TGTGCCAGCAGGGGGTGGGGGGGCACTGAAGCTTTCTTT
CASRGWGGTEAFF
>many|TRBV4-1|.|TRBJ2-7
TGCGCCAGCAGCCCAGGGCCCCCTGACTACTCCTACGAGCAGTACTTC
CASSPGPPDYSYEQYF
>many|TRBV5-1|.|TRBJ1-2
TGCGCCAGCAGCTTGGCAGGGGACTATGGCTACACCTTC
CASSLAGDYGYTF
>few|TRBV10-2|TRBD1|TRBJ1-1
TGCGCCAGCAGGCAGGGGGCAACAGGGGTTTCAGCTTTCTTT
CASRQGATGVSAFF
>.|TRBV12-3/TRBV12-4|.|TRBJ1-2
TGTGCCAGCAGTCGGGCTTTTAACTATGGCTACACCTTC
CASSRAFNYGYTF
>.|TRBV12-3/TRBV12-4|.|TRBJ1-6
TGTGCCAGCAGTCTGACCACAGATTCACCCCTCCACTTT
CASSLTTDSPLHF
>once|TRBV28|.|TRBJ2-7
TGTGCCAGCAGCCCAGAGGGACACCTACGATTAGAGCAGTACTTC
CASSPEGHLRLEQYF
>many|TRBV7-9|.|TRBJ1-3
TGTGCCAGCAGCCCGCCCCTAGGGACTGGAAACACCATATATTTT
CASSPPLGTGNTIYF
>.|TRBV29-1|.|TRBJ2-7
TGCAGCGTACGACAGAGGAATACTTACGAGCAGTACTTC
CSVRQRNTYEQYF
>.|TRBV28|.|TRBJ2-7
TGTGCCAGCAGTTATCCCCCCCGCTCCTACGAGCAGTACTTC
CASSYPPRSYEQYF
>.|TRBV5-1|.|TRBJ2-4
TGCGCCAGCAGCTTGGTGGCAGGGGCGAGGAGTCAGTACTTC
CASSLVAGARSQYF
>many|TRBV7-8|.|TRBJ1-3
TGTGCCAGCAGCTCACAAAGCTCTGGAAACACCATATATTTT
CASSSQSSGNTIYF
>.|TRBV3-1|.|TRBJ2-5
TGTGCCAGCAGCCAAGACCTTCAGACCCAGTACTTC
CASSQDLQTQYF
>few|TRBV5-1|.|TRBJ2-7
TGCGCCAGCAGCTTGTTGGCCGGGAACCCCTACGAGCAGTACTTC
CASSLLAGNPYEQYF
>.|TRBV6-5|TRBD1|TRBJ1-1
TGTGCCAGCAGTTACGGGACAGGGGGGCGCACTGAAGCTTTCTTT
CASSYGTGGRTEAFF
>many|TRBV12-3/TRBV12-4|TRBD1|TRBJ1-1
TGTGCCAGCAGGACGACAGGGAGACAAGCTTTCTTT
CASRTTGRQAFF
>.|TRBV7-9|.|TRBJ2-7
TGTGCCAGCAGCGACTGGGGGACCTACGAGCAGTACTTC
CASSDWGTYEQYF
>many|TRBV7-2|TRBD1|TRBJ2-5
TGTGCCAGCAGCCGTGACCGGGACAGGGGGGCAGAGACCCAGTACTTC
CASSRDRDRGAETQYF
>many|TRBV20-1|TRBD2|TRBJ2-5
TGCAGTGCTAGACCGACCGGGAGGGAGACCCAGTACTTC
CSARPTGRETQYF
>many|TRBV6-4|TRBD1|TRBJ2-7
TGTGCCAGCAGCCGGGACAGGGACCCCTACGAGCAGTACTTC
CASSRDRDPYEQYF
>few|TRBV7-6|.|TRBJ2-5
TGTGCCAGCAGCTTAGCAATGTTGCAGGGTGCAGAGACCCAGTACTTC
CASSLAMLQGAETQYF
>many|TRBV20-1|.|TRBJ2-2
TGCAGTGCTAGAAAAGGACAGGGGATGACTAGCGGAACCGGGGAGCTGTTTTTT
CSARKGQGMTSGTGELFF
>many|TRBV12-3/TRBV12-4|.|TRBJ1-2
TGTGCCAGCAGTTTCCAGGGTATCGAGTATGGCTACACCTTC
CASSFQGIEYGYTF
>.|TRBV6-5|TRBD1|TRBJ2-7
TGTGCCAGCAGCTACCAGGGACAGGGGGTGTACGAGCAGTACTTC
CASSYQGQGVYEQYF